The 10 T cell receptor beta chains given below trace back to one sample, sequenced in a study of cytomegalovirus exposure and HLA in healthy donors. PCR employed 60 Vbeta and 13 Jbeta primers. Sequencing was performed with immunoSEQ multiplex PCR; in TCRdb, only in-frame clones are kept and a portion is missing. The sample shows 95,000 to 150,000 clones, around four fifths of them seen only once. Sequenced: PBMCs. Receptor source: a woman in her thirties or forties in good health and CMV-seronegative.

The chain has TRBV7-2 and TRBJ2-3; D might be TRBD1 (6 bases). Trimming removed 1 base at V and 0 bases at J, with 11 bases between. The CDR3 has 16 amino acids. CDR1 and CDR2 from the germline V gene are SGHTA and FQGNSA. CDR3 bases: TGTGCCAGCAGCTTAGTCGCAGGGGAAAGCACAGATACGCAGTATTTT. Translation: CASSLVAGESTDTQYF.

The V call is TRBV2, the J call TRBJ1-5, with 9 bases fitting TRBD1. The junction had 8 bases not matched to a gene; V was cut back by 5 bases and J by 6 bases. Germline loops: CDR1 SNHLY, CDR2 FYNNEI. The CDR3 length is 15 residues. The CDR3: CASSQDRGKFQPQHF. The CDR3 DNA is TGTGCCAGCAGTCAGGACAGGGGAAAGTTTCAGCCCCAGCATTTT.

The V call is TRBV4-3, the J call TRBJ1-4; 7 bases fit TRBD1. From germline, CDR1 is LGHNA and CDR2 YSLEER. The CDR3 length is 16 residues. V lost 1 base, J lost 5 bases, and 7 bases stayed unmatched. The chain's CDR3 is CASSQGQGRGNEKLFF. In DNA form, the CDR3 reads TGCGCCAGCAGCCAAGGACAGGGTAGGGGGAATGAAAAACTGTTTTTT.

The genes are TRBV27 and TRBJ2-7; 10 nucleotides line up with TRBD1. V lost 6 bases to trimming and J lost 2 bases; unmatched junction nucleotides: 10. Looked up from germline, CDR1 is MNHEY and CDR2 is SMNVEV (reference sequence). The CDR3 length is 16 residues. In nucleotides, the CDR3 is TGTGCCAGCAGCCGAGAAAAGACAGGGGGCGCCTACGAGCAGTACTTC. It yields the protein CASSREKTGGAYEQYF.

This CDR3 reads CASSIGQGPPYEQYF. Here the CDR3 DNA reads TGTGCCAGCAGCATCGGACAGGGCCCTCCCTACGAGCAGTACTTC. The V gene is TRBV7-3, the J gene TRBJ2-7, with TRBD1 identical over 8 bases. CDR1 and CDR2 (germline): SGHTA, FQGTGA. V shed 5 bases, J shed 2 bases, and the junction held 8 bases outside the gene matches. This CDR3 is built from 15 residues.

This CDR3 is CASSPSTSGGEQYF. The CDR3 DNA reads as TGTGCCAGCTCACCATCGACTAGCGGGGGCGAGCAGTACTTC. This rearrangement joins TRBV18 to TRBJ2-7, with 12 bases matching TRBD2. Germline lookup yields CDR1 KGHSH and CDR2 LQKENI. The ends lost 2 bases at V and 6 bases at J; junction bases unmatched: 2. The CDR3 extends over 14 amino acids.

V is TRBV5-6 and J is TRBJ1-2, with a weak D call TRBD1 (5 bases). The CDR3 is 12 amino acids. V was pared by 0 bases and J by 10 bases, with 10 bases between. Germline CDR1 reads SGHDT; CDR2 reads YYEEEE. The CDR3 loop reads CASSLDRTIYTF. CDR3 sequence (DNA): TGTGCCAGCAGCTTGGACAGGACCATCTACACCTTC.

Only a few counts were recorded for this clone. The J gene is TRBJ2-1, the V gene TRBV11-3; TRBD2 is a possible D gene (6 bases). Trimming took off 6 bases at V and 5 bases at J, with 11 bases between the two ends. This CDR3 has 13 amino acids. From germline, CDR1 is SGHNT and CDR2 YENEEA. The CDR3 bases are TGTGCCAGCAGATGGGGACTCAACAATGAGCAGTTCTTC. Encoded protein: CASRWGLNNEQFF.

The V and J genes are TRBV6-5 and TRBJ2-3; D gene ambiguous. Germline lookup yields CDR1 MNHEY and CDR2 SVGAGI. The CDR3 runs 12 residues. Trimming pared 6 bases from V and 0 bases from J, leaving 4 bases between. The CDR3 nucleotides are TGTGCCAGCAGACAGAGCACAGATACGCAGTATTTT. Translating it yields CASRQSTDTQYF.

This clone was observed once. V usage is TRBV18 and J usage is TRBJ2-4; D is possibly TRBD2 (6 bases). V gave up 5 bases and J gave up 0 bases, with 17 bases separating them. This CDR3 contains 17 residues. Per germline, CDR1 KGHSH and CDR2 LQKENI. The CDR3 loop is CASSTQRLGLAKNIQYF. The CDR3 nucleotides read TGTGCCAGCTCAACCCAACGACTAGGTCTAGCCAAAAACATTCAGTACTTC.